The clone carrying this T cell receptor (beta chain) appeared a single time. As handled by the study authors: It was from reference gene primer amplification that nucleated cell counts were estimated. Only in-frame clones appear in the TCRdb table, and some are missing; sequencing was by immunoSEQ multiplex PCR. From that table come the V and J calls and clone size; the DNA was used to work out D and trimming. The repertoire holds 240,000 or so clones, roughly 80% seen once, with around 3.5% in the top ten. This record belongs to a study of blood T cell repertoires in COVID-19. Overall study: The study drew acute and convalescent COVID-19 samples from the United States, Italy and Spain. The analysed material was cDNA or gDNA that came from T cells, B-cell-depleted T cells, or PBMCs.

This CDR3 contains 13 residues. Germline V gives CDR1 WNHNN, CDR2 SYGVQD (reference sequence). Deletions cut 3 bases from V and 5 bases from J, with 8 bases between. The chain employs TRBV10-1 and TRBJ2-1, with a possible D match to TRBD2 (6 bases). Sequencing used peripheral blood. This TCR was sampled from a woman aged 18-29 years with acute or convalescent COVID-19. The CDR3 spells CASSDGRDNEQFF. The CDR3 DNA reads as TGCGCCAGCAGTGACGGGAGAGACAATGAGCAGTTCTTC.